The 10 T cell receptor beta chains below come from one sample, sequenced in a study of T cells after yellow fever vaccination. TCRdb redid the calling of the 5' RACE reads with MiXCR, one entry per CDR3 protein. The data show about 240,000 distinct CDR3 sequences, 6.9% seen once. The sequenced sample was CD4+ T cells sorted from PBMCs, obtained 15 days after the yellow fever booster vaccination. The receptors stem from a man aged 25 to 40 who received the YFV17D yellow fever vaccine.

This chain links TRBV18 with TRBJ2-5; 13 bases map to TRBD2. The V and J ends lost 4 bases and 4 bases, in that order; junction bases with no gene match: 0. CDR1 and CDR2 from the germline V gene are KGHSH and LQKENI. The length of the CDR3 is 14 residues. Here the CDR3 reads CASSRTSGRETQYF. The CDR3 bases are TGTGCCAGCTCACGGACTAGCGGGAGAGAGACCCAGTACTTC.

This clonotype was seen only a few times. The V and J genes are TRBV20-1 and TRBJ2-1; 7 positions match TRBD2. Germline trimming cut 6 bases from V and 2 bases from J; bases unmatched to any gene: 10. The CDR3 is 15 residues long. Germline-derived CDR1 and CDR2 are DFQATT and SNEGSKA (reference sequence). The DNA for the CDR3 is TGCAGTGCCCTCCGGAGCGGGATGACCTACAATGAGCAGTTCTTC. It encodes CSALRSGMTYNEQFF.

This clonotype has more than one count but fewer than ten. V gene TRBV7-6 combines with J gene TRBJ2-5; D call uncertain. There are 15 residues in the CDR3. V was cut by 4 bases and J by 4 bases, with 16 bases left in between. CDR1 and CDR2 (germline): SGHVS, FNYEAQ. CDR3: CASSSGLGVGETQYF. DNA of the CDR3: TGTGCCAGCAGCTCCGGTTTAGGAGTAGGAGAGACCCAGTACTTC.

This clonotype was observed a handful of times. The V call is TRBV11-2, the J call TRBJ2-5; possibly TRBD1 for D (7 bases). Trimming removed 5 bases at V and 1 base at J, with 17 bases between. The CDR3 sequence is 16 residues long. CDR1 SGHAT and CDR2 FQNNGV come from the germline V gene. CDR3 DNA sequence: TGTGCCAGCAGCCCCCTCAGGGGGGCGATCCAAGAGACCCAGTACTTC. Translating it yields CASSPLRGAIQETQYF. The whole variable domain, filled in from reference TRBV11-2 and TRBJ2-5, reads EAGVAQSPRYKIIEKRQSVAFWCNPISGHATLYWYQQILGQGPKLLIQFQNNGVVDDSQLPKDRFSAERLKGVDSTLKIQPAKLEDSAVYLCASSPLRGAIQETQYFGPGTRLLVL.

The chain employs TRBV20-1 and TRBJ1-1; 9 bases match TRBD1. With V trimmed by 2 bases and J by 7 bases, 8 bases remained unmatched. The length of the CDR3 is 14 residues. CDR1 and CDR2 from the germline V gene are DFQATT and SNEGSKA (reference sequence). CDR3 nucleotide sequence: TGCAGTGCTAGAACAAACAGGGGGCGGGGTGAAGCTTTCTTT. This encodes CSARTNRGRGEAFF.

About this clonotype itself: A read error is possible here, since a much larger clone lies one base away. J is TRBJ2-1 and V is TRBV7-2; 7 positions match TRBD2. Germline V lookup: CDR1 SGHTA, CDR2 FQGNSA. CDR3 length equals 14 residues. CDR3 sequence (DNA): TGTGCCAGCAGCTTACCCGGGACTATCGATGAGCTGTTCTTC. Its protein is CASSLPGTIDELFF.

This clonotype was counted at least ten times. The CDR3 reads CATSETGPRSSYNEQFF. The CDR3 region has the DNA TGTGCCACCAGTGAAACTGGACCGCGAAGCTCCTACAATGAGCAGTTCTTC. The chain has TRBV24-1 and TRBJ2-1; D uncertain. The CDR3 is 17 amino acids. Germline CDR1 KGHDR, CDR2 SFDVKD. Trimming removed 4 bases from V and 0 bases from J, with 15 bases in between.

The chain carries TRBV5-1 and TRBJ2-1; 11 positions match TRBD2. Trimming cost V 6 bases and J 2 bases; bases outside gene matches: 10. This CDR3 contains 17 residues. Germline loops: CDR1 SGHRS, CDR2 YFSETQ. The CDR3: CASKRLETSGTYNEQFF. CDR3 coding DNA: TGCGCCAGCAAGCGGCTAGAGACTAGCGGGACCTACAATGAGCAGTTCTTC.

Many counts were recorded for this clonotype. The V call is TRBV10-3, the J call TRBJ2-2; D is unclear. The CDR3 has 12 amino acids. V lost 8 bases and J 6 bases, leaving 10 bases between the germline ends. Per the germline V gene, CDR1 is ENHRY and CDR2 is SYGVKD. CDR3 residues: CAIAVVAGELFF. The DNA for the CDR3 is TGTGCCATCGCGGTCGTCGCCGGGGAGCTGTTTTTT.

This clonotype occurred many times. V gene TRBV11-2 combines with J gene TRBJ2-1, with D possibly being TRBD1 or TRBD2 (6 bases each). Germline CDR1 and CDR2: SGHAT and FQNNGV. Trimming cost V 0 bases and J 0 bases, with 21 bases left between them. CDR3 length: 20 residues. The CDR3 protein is CASSLDSPGRGPRSYNEQFF. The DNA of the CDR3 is TGTGCCAGCAGCTTAGATTCCCCCGGACGGGGGCCGCGCTCCTACAATGAGCAGTTCTTC.